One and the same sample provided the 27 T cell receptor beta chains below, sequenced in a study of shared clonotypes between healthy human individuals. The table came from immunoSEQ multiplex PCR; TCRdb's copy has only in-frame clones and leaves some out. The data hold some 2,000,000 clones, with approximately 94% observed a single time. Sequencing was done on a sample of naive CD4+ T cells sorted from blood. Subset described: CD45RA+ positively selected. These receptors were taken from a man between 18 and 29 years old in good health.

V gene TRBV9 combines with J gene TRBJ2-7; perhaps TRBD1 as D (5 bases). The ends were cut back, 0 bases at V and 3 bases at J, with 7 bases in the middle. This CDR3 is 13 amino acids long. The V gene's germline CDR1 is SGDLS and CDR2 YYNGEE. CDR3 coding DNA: TGTGCCAGCAGCGTAGAGGGGTACTACGAGCAGTACTTC. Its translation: CASSVEGYYEQYF.

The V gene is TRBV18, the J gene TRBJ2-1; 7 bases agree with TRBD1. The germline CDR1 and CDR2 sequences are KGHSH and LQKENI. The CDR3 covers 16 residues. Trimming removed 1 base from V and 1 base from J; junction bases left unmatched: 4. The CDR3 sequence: CASSPLPQGSYNEQFF. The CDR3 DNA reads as TGTGCCAGCTCACCACTTCCACAGGGGTCCTACAATGAGCAGTTCTTC.

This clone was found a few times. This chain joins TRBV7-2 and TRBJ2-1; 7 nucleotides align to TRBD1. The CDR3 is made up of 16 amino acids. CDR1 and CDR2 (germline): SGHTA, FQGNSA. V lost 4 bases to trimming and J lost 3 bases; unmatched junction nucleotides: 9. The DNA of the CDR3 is TGTGCCAGCAGCTCGGCCGGGACAGATCACTACAATGAGCAGTTCTTC. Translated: CASSSAGTDHYNEQFF.

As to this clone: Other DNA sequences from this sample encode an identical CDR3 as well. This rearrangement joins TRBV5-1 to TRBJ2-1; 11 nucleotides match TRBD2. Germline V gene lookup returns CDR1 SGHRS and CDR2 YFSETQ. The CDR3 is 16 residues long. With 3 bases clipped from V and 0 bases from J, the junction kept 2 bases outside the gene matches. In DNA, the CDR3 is TGCGCCAGCAGCTCTACTAGCGGGAGCTCCTACAATGAGCAGTTCTTC. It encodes CASSSTSGSSYNEQFF.

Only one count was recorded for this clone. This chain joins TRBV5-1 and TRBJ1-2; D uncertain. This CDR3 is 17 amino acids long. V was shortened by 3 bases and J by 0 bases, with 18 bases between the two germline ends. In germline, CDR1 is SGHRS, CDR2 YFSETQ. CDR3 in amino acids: CASSSRVVPLANYGYTF. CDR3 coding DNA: TGCGCCAGCAGCTCTCGAGTTGTCCCTTTGGCTAACTATGGCTACACCTTC.

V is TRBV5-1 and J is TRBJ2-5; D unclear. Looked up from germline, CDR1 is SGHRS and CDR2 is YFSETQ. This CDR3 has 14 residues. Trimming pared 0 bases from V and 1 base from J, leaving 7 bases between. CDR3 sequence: CASSLDPSQETQYF. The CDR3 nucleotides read TGCGCCAGCAGCTTGGATCCCAGCCAAGAGACCCAGTACTTC.

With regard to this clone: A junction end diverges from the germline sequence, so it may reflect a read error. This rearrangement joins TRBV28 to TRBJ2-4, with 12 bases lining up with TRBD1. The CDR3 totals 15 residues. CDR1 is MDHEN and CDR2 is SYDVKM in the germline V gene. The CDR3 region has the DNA TGTGCCAGCAAACCCGGGACAGGGGGCAAAGACATTCAGTACTTC. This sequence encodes CASKPGTGGKDIQYF.

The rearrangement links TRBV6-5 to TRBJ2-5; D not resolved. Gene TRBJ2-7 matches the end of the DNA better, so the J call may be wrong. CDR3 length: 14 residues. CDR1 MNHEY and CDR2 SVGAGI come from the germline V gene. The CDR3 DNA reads TGTGCCAGCAGTTACAAGGGCCACTCCTACGAGCAGTACTTC. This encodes CASSYKGHSYEQYF.

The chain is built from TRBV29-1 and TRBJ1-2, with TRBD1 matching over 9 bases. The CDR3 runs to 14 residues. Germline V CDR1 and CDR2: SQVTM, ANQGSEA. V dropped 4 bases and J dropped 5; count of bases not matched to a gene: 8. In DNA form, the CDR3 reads TGCAGCGTTGCCCGGGACAGGGTTCAGTATGGCTACACCTTC. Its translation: CSVARDRVQYGYTF.

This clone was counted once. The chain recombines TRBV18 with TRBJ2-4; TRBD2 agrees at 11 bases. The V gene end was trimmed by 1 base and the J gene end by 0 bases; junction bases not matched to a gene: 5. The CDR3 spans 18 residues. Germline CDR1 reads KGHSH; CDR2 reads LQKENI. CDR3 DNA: TGTGCCAGCTCACCACTAGCGGGGGGGCCCGGAGCCAAAAACATTCAGTACTTC. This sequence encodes CASSPLAGGPGAKNIQYF.

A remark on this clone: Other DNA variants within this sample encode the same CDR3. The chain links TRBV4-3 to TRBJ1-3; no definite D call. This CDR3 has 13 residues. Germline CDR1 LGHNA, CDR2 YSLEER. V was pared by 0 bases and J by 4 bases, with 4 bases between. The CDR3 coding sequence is TGCGCCAGCAGCCAAGACCCCGGAAACACCATATATTTT. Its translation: CASSQDPGNTIYF.

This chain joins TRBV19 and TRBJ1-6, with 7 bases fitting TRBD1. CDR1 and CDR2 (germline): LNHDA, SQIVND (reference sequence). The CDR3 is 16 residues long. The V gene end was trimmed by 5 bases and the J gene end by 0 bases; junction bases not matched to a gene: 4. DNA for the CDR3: TGTGCCAGTAGTGCAGGGGGTAGCTCCTATAATTCACCCCTCCACTTT. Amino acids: CASSAGGSSYNSPLHF.

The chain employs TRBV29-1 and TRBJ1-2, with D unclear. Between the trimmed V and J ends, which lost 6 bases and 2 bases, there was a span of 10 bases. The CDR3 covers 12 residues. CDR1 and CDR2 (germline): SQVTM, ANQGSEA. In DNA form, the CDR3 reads TGCAGCGTGGAGACAAAGAACTATGGCTACACCTTC. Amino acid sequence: CSVETKNYGYTF.

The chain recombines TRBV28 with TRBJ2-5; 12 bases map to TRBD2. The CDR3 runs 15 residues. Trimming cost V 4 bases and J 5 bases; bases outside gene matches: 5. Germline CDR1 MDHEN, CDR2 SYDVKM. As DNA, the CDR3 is TGTGCCAGCAGTTCCGGACTAGCGGGGTATGAGACCCAGTACTTC. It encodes CASSSGLAGYETQYF. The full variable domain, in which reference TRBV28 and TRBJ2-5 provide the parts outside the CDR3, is DVKVTQSSRYLVKRTGEKVFLECVQDMDHENMFWYRQDPGLGLRLIYFSYDVKMKEKGDIPEGYSVSREKKERFSLILESASTNQTSMYLCASSSGLAGYETQYFGPGTRLLVL.

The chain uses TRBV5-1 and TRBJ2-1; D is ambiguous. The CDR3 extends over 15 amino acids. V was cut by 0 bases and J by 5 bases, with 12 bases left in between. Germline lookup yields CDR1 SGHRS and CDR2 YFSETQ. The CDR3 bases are TGCGCCAGCAGCTTGGTTCGGCAGGTCCACAATGAGCAGTTCTTC. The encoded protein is CASSLVRQVHNEQFF. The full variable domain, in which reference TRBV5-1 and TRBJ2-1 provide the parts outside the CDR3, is KAGVTQTPRYLIKTRGQQVTLSCSPISGHRSVSWYQQTPGQGLQFLFEYFSETQRNKGNFPGRFSGRQFSNSRSEMNVSTLELGDSALYLCASSLVRQVHNEQFFGPGTRLTVL.

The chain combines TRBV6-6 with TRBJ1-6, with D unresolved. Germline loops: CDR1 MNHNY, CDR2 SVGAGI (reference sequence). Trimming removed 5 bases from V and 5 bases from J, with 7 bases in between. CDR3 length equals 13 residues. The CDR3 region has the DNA TGTGCCAGCAGTGACCCTAATAATTCACCCCTCCACTTT. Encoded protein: CASSDPNNSPLHF.

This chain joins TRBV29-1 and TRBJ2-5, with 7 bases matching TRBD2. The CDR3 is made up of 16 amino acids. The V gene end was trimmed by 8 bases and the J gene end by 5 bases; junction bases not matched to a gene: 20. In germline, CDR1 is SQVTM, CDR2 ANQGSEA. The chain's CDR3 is CSTHSGTGGEAETQYF. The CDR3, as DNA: TGCAGCACACATTCCGGGACGGGAGGAGAGGCGGAGACCCAGTACTTC.

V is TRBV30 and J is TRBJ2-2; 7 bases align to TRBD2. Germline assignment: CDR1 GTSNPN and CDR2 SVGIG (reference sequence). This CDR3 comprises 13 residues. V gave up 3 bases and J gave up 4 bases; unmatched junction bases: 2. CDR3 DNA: TGTGCCTGGAGGAGGGAGGGCACCGGGGAGCTGTTTTTT. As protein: CAWRREGTGELFF.

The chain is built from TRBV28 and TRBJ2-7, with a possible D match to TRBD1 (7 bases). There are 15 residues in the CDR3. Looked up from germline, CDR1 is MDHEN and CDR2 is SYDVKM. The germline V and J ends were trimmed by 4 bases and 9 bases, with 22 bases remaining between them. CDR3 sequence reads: CASSSWTGSDGGQYF. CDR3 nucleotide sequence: TGTGCCAGCAGTTCCTGGACAGGCTCTGACGGGGGGCAGTACTTC.

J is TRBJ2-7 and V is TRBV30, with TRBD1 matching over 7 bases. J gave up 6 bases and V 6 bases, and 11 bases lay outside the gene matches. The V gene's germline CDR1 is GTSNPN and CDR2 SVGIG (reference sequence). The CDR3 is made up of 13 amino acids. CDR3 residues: CACRTGARSEQYF. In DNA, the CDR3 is TGTGCCTGCCGAACAGGGGCTCGAAGCGAGCAGTACTTC.

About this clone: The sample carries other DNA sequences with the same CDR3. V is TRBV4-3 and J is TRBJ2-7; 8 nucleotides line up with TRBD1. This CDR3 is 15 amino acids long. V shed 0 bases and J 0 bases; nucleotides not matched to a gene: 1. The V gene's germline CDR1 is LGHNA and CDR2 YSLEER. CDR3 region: CASSQEGQASYEQYF. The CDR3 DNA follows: TGCGCCAGCAGCCAAGAGGGACAGGCCTCCTACGAGCAGTACTTC.

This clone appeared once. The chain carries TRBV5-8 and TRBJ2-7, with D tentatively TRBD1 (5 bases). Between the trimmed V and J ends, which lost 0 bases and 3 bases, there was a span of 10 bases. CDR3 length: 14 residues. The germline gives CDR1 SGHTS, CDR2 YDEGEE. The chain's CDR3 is CASSLDGADYEQYF. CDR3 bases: TGTGCCAGCAGCTTGGATGGGGCAGACTACGAGCAGTACTTC.

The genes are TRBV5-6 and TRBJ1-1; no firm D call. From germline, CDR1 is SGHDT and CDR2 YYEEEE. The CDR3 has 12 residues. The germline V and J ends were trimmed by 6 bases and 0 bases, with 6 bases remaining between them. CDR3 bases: TGTGCCAGCAACCTTGTGAACACTGAAGCTTTCTTT. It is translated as CASNLVNTEAFF. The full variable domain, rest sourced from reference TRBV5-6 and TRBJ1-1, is DAGVTQSPTHLIKTRGQQVTLRCSPKSGHDTVSWYQQALGQGPQFIFQYYEEEERQRGNFPDRFSGHQFPNYSSELNVNALLLGDSALYLCASNLVNTEAFFGQGTRLTVV.

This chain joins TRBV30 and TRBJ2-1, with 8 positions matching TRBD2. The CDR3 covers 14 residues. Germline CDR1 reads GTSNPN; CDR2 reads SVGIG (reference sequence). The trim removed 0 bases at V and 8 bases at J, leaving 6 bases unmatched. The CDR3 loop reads CAWSVGGGSYEQFF. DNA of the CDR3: TGTGCCTGGAGTGTGGGCGGGGGGTCGTATGAGCAGTTCTTC.

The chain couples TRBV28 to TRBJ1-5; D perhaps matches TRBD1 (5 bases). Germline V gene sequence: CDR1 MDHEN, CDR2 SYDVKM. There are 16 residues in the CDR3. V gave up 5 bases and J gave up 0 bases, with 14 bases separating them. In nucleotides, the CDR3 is TGTGCCAGCAGTCCCGACAGAACTTATAGCAATCAGCCCCAGCATTTT. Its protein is CASSPDRTYSNQPQHF.

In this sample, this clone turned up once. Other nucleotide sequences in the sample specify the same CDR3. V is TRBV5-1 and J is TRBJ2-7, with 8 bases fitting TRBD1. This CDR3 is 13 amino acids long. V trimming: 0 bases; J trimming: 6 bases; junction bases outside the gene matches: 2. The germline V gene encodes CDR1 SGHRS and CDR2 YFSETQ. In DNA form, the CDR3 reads TGCGCCAGCAGCTTGGGCACAGGGGGCGAGCAGTACTTC. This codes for CASSLGTGGEQYF. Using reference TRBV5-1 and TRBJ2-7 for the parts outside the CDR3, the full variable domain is KAGVTQTPRYLIKTRGQQVTLSCSPISGHRSVSWYQQTPGQGLQFLFEYFSETQRNKGNFPGRFSGRQFSNSRSEMNVSTLELGDSALYLCASSLGTGGEQYFGPGTRLTVT.

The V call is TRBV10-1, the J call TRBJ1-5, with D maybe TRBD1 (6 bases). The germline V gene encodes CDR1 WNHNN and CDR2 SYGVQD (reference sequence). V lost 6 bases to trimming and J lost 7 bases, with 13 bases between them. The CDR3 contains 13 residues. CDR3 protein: CASSEGGGQPQHF. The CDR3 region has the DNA TGCGCCAGCAGCGAGGGGGGAGGACAGCCCCAGCATTTT.